The TCR beta chain described here comes from a study of blood T cell repertoires in COVID-19. Germline V gene lookup returns CDR1 DFQATT and CDR2 SNEGSKA (reference sequence). This CDR3 spans 14 amino acids. V lost 3 bases and J 5 bases, leaving 16 bases between the germline ends. This clone was detected only a few times. Clones were sequenced by immunoSEQ multiplex PCR, and TCRdb holds only the in-frame ones, with some missing. The repertoire includes 120,000 to 150,000 clones, approximately 78% of them detected once, and 12% to 15% sits in the top ten. Sequencing used peripheral blood. The TCR comes from a human donor with acute or convalescent COVID-19. The donor label of this sample is uncertain. The genes are TRBV20-1 and TRBJ1-1; weak D call: TRBD1 (5 bases). The CDR3 DNA reads as TGCAGTGCTAGTAAAGCCTCCCGGGGGACTGAAGCTTTCTTT. Its protein product is CSASKASRGTEAFF.